This TCR beta chain is from a study of beta chain features in type 1 diabetes. General study results and limits: Fewer junction insertions and more nucleotide deletions appeared in type 1 diabetes patients. For TCRB rearrangement, an influence of HLA type remained unresolved here.

The authors reverse transcribed all of the isolated RNA, so sequencing captured expressed TCRB transcripts. Repertoires were generated with immunoSEQ multiplex PCR, while TCRdb's copy carries only in-frame clones and drops some. The sample holds roughly 140,000 clones, about 7.3% seen once. Sorted populations were all over 95% pure. V trimming: 5 bases; J trimming: 2 bases; junction bases outside the gene matches: 6. CDR3 length: 14 amino acids. Germline loops: CDR1 MDHEN, CDR2 SYDVKM. At least ten counts were recorded for this clone. The antigen is undetermined. The clonotype comes from a man between 18 and 35 years old in good health. Material for sequencing was central memory CD4+ T cells from blood. This chain joins TRBV28 and TRBJ2-7; 7 nucleotides agree with TRBD1. The CDR3 nucleotides are TGTGCCAGCAGTCGAACCGGGACAGCCTACGAGCAGTACTTC. This sequence encodes CASSRTGTAYEQYF.